The source of this T cell receptor (beta chain) is a study of cytomegalovirus exposure and HLA in healthy donors. The wider study: An analysis done earlier identified almost 120 million unique TCR beta sequences from about 179 million T cells. Study-level points and caveats: Sequencing depth roughly uniform across donors was assumed in presence/absence analyses. Most subjects' HLA-A and HLA-B alleles were reportedly predicted from TCR beta sequences.

In germline, CDR1 is MNHNY, CDR2 SVGAGI (reference sequence). Trimming cost V 5 bases and J 2 bases; bases outside gene matches: 10. CDR3 length: 16 amino acids. The PCR was carried out with 60 Vbeta primers and 13 Jbeta primers. Produced via immunoSEQ multiplex PCR; TCRdb's table is partial and in-frame only. The repertoire holds around 90,000 clones, with roughly two thirds as singletons. A remark on this clone: What it recognizes is unknown.

This sequence joins TRBV6-6 and TRBJ1-2; 8 positions match TRBD1. The TCR comes from a human donor in good health. The sequencing sample was made of PBMCs. CDR3 coding DNA: TGTGCCAGCAGTCTCGGACAGGGAAGGTGGAACTATGGCTACACCTTC. As protein: CASSLGQGRWNYGYTF.